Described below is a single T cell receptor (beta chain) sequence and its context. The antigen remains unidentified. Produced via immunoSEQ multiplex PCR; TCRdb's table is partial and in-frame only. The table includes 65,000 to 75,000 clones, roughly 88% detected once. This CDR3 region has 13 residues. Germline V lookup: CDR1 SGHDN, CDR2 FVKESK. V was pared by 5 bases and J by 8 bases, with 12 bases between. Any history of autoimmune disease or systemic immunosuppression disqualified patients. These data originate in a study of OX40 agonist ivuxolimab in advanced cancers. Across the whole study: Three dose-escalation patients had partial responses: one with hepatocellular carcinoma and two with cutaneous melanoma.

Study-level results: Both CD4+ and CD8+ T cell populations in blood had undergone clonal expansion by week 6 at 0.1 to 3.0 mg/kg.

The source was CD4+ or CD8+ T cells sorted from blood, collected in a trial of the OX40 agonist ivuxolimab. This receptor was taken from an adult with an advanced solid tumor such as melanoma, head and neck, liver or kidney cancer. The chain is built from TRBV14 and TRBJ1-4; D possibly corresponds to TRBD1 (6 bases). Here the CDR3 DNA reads TGTGCCAGCAGCTCAGGGGTTGGGGAAAAACTGTTTTTT. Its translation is CASSSGVGEKLFF.